The clone carrying this TCR beta chain was counted ten times or more. The antigen is undetermined. V was clipped by 1 base and J by 5 bases, with 4 bases between them. The CDR3 is made up of 12 amino acids. In germline, CDR1 is SGHAT, CDR2 FQNNGV. For TCR beta, libraries came from iRepertoire HTBI primers and Arm-PCR of CDR3 regions. TCRdb re-derived calls from the multiplex PCR reads in MiXCR, one entry per CDR3 protein. The data hold over 400,000 distinct CDR3 sequences, with approximately 15% observed a single time. The time point: newly diagnosed GD, antithyroid drugs for less than 3 months. Scientists built the TCR library using RNA that was extracted from PBMCs. In Xi'an, China, an endocrinology department was the source of patients. The data were obtained in a study of regulatory T cells in long-lasting Graves disease. Study outcomes and limitations: Relative to new patients (roughly 970), persistent patients exhibited greater sharing of public clonotypes (around 3,000). Small numbers of samples may have cut accuracy.

The same specimen was also included in a second study, on T cells in Graves' hyperthyroidism and ophthalmopathy. That source notes: Blood samples included most of the expanded thyroid clonotypes exceeding 0.001.

The rearrangement uses TRBV11-2 and TRBJ2-3, with D unclear. The origin of this receptor is a woman in her forties or fifties with Graves disease. The sequences come from peripheral blood mononuclear cells (PBMCs), collected at new diagnosis, from a patient treated with antithyroid drugs. The CDR3 protein is CASSLGLDTQYF. As DNA, the CDR3 is TGTGCCAGCAGCTTAGGGCTAGATACGCAGTATTTT.